Below, 9 T cell receptor beta chains from the same sample are listed, as sequenced in a study of cytomegalovirus exposure and HLA in healthy donors. Primers for the PCR totalled 60 Vbeta and 13 Jbeta. The method was immunoSEQ multiplex PCR; TCRdb's version includes in-frame clones alone and lacks a portion of them. The sample consists of about 130,000 clones, about 76% of them appearing once. Sequencing used PBMCs. The receptor source for this set is a man younger than 35 in good health and CMV-seronegative.

The V gene is TRBV12-5, the J gene TRBJ2-2; possibly TRBD1 for D (5 bases). Germline lookup yields CDR1 LGHNT and CDR2 FRNRAP. V was cut by 5 bases and J by 7 bases, with 11 bases left in between. The CDR3 totals 13 residues. The CDR3 DNA reads as TGTGCTAGTGGTCCATCAGGGCTCGGGGAGCTGTTTTTT. This encodes CASGPSGLGELFF.

This sequence joins TRBV2 and TRBJ2-7; D uncertain. V shed 8 bases and J shed 2 bases, with 7 bases lying between them. The CDR3 contains 11 residues. The V gene's germline CDR1 is SNHLY and CDR2 FYNNEI. The CDR3 DNA follows: TGTGCCAGCTTCCTTACCTACGAGCAGTACTTC. As protein: CASFLTYEQYF.

This sequence joins TRBV2 and TRBJ1-5; D not resolved. The CDR3 extends over 15 amino acids. The V gene lost 1 base and the J gene lost 6 bases, with 13 bases spanning the gap. Germline V gene sequence: CDR1 SNHLY, CDR2 FYNNEI. The CDR3 DNA sequence: TGTGCCAGCAGTGAAGGGGCGGGAGAGCGTCAGCCCCAGCATTTT. It yields the protein CASSEGAGERQPQHF.

This chain links TRBV30 with TRBJ1-2, with TRBD1 as a possible D gene (5 bases). The CDR3 is 15 residues long. Trimming cost V 1 base and J 6 bases, with 18 bases left between them. In germline, CDR1 is GTSNPN, CDR2 SVGIG (reference sequence). CDR3 bases: TGTGCCTGGAGTGCACGTTATGGGACTGCCGATGGCTACACCTTC. It is translated as CAWSARYGTADGYTF.

The chain has TRBV7-3 and TRBJ1-5, with TRBD1 as a possible D gene (6 bases). V was cut by 2 bases and J by 6 bases, with 8 bases left in between. Germline CDR1 is SGHTA and CDR2 is FQGTGA. The CDR3 length is 13 residues. CDR3 region: CASSLGGGQPQHF. The CDR3 nucleotides read TGTGCCAGCAGCTTAGGGGGCGGTCAGCCCCAGCATTTT.

This clone was seen more than once but under ten times. This rearrangement joins TRBV19 to TRBJ1-2, with D tentatively TRBD1 (6 bases). V was shortened by 3 bases and J by 4 bases, with 12 bases between the two germline ends. This CDR3 has 14 amino acids. In germline, CDR1 is LNHDA, CDR2 SQIVND (reference sequence). The CDR3: CASSIMGASYGYTF. The CDR3 coding sequence is TGTGCCAGTAGTATTATGGGGGCGTCCTATGGCTACACCTTC.

The chain recombines TRBV29-1 with TRBJ2-4; 11 bases fit TRBD2. Germline CDR1 and CDR2: SQVTM and ANQGSEA. This CDR3 region has 20 residues. V lost 2 bases to trimming and J lost 1 base; unmatched junction nucleotides: 16. This CDR3 is CSVERVSLAGGQMAKNIQYF. Here the CDR3 DNA reads TGCAGCGTTGAAAGGGTGTCCCTAGCGGGGGGCCAGATGGCCAAAAACATTCAGTACTTC.

The V call is TRBV4-3, the J call TRBJ1-2, with D possibly being TRBD1 (5 bases). CDR1 and CDR2 from the germline V gene are LGHNA and YSLEER. Deletions cut 4 bases from V and 4 bases from J, with 7 bases between. The CDR3 is 12 amino acids. The CDR3 loop reads CASSRRGYGYTF. DNA of the CDR3: TGCGCCAGCAGCCGAAGGGGCTATGGCTACACCTTC.

The gene calls are TRBV15 and TRBJ1-6, with D uncertain. Germline V gene sequence: CDR1 LNHNV, CDR2 YYDKDF (reference sequence). Trimming stripped 0 bases from V and 9 bases from J, with 12 bases between. CDR3 length: 15 amino acids. In DNA form, the CDR3 reads TGTGCCACCAGCAGAGATGGAGGAGGACGTTCACCCCTCCACTTT. Protein: CATSRDGGGRSPLHF. Looking up the rest from reference TRBV15 and TRBJ1-6 gives the full variable domain: DAMVIQNPRYQVTQFGKPVTLSCSQTLNHNVMYWYQQKSSQAPKLLFHYYDKDFNNEADTPDNFQSRRPNTSFCFLDIRSPGLGDTAMYLCATSRDGGGRSPLHFGNGTRLTVT.